The 30 T cell receptor beta chains presented below share a single source sample, sequenced in a study of shared clonotypes between healthy human individuals. The method was immunoSEQ multiplex PCR; TCRdb's version includes in-frame clones alone and lacks a portion of them. The top ten clones hold about 0.13% of a sample with about 2.4 million clones, around nine tenths of them seen once. The sequencing input was naive CD4+ T cells sorted from blood. Subset in this sample: CD45RA+ positively selected. These receptors were taken from a man aged 18 to 29 in good health.

J is TRBJ2-1 and V is TRBV10-3; 15 positions match TRBD2. The CDR3 is 15 amino acids. J was trimmed by 7 bases and V by 3 bases; bases with no gene match: 1. Germline V gene sequence: CDR1 ENHRY, CDR2 SYGVKD. The CDR3 DNA is TGTGCCATCAGTGAAGGGACTAGCGGGAGGAATGAGCAGTTCTTC. Amino acids: CAISEGTSGRNEQFF.

The chain links TRBV6-5 to TRBJ2-5, with 9 bases fitting TRBD1. The V gene's germline CDR1 is MNHEY and CDR2 SVGAGI. The CDR3 extends over 13 amino acids. V lost 6 bases, J lost 7 bases, and 6 bases stayed unmatched. CDR3 bases: TGTGCCAGCAGCCGGGGACAGGGAATGACCCAGTACTTC. Protein product: CASSRGQGMTQYF.

This clone was recorded once. V is TRBV5-5 and J is TRBJ1-2, with 9 bases lining up with TRBD1. The CDR3 sequence is 15 residues long. CDR1 SGHKS and CDR2 YYEKEE come from the germline V gene (reference sequence). Germline trimming cut 3 bases from V and 2 bases from J; bases unmatched to any gene: 5. The CDR3 loop is CASSSQGATNYGYTF. The CDR3 DNA reads as TGTGCCAGCAGCTCACAGGGGGCGACGAACTATGGCTACACCTTC. The full variable domain, in which reference TRBV5-5 and TRBJ1-2 provide the parts outside the CDR3, is DAGVTQSPTHLIKTRGQQVTLRCSPISGHKSVSWYQQVLGQGPQFIFQYYEKEERGRGNFPDRFSARQFPNYSSELNVNALLLGDSALYLCASSSQGATNYGYTFGSGTRLTVV.

V and J are TRBV5-6 and TRBJ1-1; D call uncertain. Germline-derived CDR1 and CDR2 are SGHDT and YYEEEE. Trimming pared 2 bases from V and 6 bases from J, leaving 11 bases between. This CDR3 region has 13 residues. CDR3 sequence reads: CASSFSRNSEAFF. In nucleotides, the CDR3 is TGTGCCAGCAGCTTCAGCCGGAATTCTGAAGCTTTCTTT.

About this clone: The sample holds other DNA sequences that translate to the same CDR3. The CDR3 spells CASSQGQMNTEAFF. CDR3 DNA: TGCGCCAGCAGCCAGGGACAGATGAACACTGAAGCTTTCTTT. The chain is built from TRBV4-3 and TRBJ1-1, with TRBD1 matching 7 bases. Germline CDR1 LGHNA, CDR2 YSLEER. The CDR3 is 14 amino acids. V trimming: 3 bases; J trimming: 0 bases; junction bases outside the gene matches: 1.

This clone was observed a handful of times. The gene calls are TRBV2 and TRBJ1-2, with TRBD1 identical over 9 bases. V trimming: 8 bases; J trimming: 3 bases; junction bases outside the gene matches: 4. The CDR3 covers 13 residues. In germline, CDR1 is SNHLY, CDR2 FYNNEI. The DNA of the CDR3 is TGTGCCAGCGGGGACAGGGTGCACTATGGCTACACCTTC. This sequence encodes CASGDRVHYGYTF.

The V gene is TRBV5-8, the J gene TRBJ1-6; D is ambiguous. CDR1 is SGHTS, CDR2 YDEGEE, per germline. This CDR3 contains 16 residues. The germline V and J ends were trimmed by 0 bases and 1 base, with 8 bases remaining between them. The CDR3 bases are TGTGCCAGCAGCTTGGCCGGAGGGTCCTATAATTCACCCCTCCACTTT. Amino acids: CASSLAGGSYNSPLHF.

The V and J genes are TRBV7-2 and TRBJ1-2, with D perhaps TRBD1 (5 bases). V lost 8 bases to trimming and J lost 7 bases, with 14 bases between them. The germline V gene has CDR1 SGHTA and CDR2 FQGNSA. The CDR3 consists of 12 residues. The CDR3 here is CASGNRGLGYTF. The CDR3 nucleotides read TGTGCCAGCGGAAATCGGGGCCTTGGCTACACCTTC.

This sequence joins TRBV28 and TRBJ2-2, with TRBD2 identical over 8 bases. Trimming cost V 4 bases and J 6 bases; bases outside gene matches: 13. Germline-derived CDR1 and CDR2 are MDHEN and SYDVKM. The CDR3 is made up of 17 amino acids. The CDR3 bases are TGTGCCAGCAGTTCCCCCTCCCCGGGGCGGGGGGCCGGGGAGCTGTTTTTT. Amino acids: CASSSPSPGRGAGELFF. Based on the CDR3 plus reference TRBV28 and TRBJ2-2, the full variable domain is DVKVTQSSRYLVKRTGEKVFLECVQDMDHENMFWYRQDPGLGLRLIYFSYDVKMKEKGDIPEGYSVSREKKERFSLILESASTNQTSMYLCASSSPSPGRGAGELFFGEGSRLTVL.

Concerning this clone itself: This specimen includes other DNA sequences encoding the same CDR3. CDR3 DNA sequence: TGTGCCAGCAGCTTATGGGGAGGGGAGACCCAGTACTTC. Translated: CASSLWGGETQYF. The chain carries TRBV7-2 and TRBJ2-5; 7 bases are a match to TRBD2. J was trimmed by 5 bases and V by 2 bases; bases with no gene match: 2. This CDR3 spans 13 amino acids. CDR1 and CDR2 (germline): SGHTA, FQGNSA. Full variable domain (rest looked up from reference TRBV7-2 and TRBJ2-5): GAGVSQSPSNKVTEKGKDVELRCDPISGHTALYWYRQSLGQGLEFLIYFQGNSAPDKSGLPSDRFSAERTGGSVSTLTIQRTQQEDSAVYLCASSLWGGETQYFGPGTRLLVL.

V and J are TRBV5-4 and TRBJ1-1; TRBD1 agrees at 9 bases. This CDR3 has 16 amino acids. CDR1 is SGHNT and CDR2 is YYREEE in the germline V gene (reference sequence). V lost 1 base and J lost 4; bases outside the gene matches: 8. CDR3 loop: CASSLRKTGGSTEAFF. CDR3 DNA sequence: TGTGCCAGCAGCTTGCGCAAGACAGGGGGAAGCACTGAAGCTTTCTTT.

This clone was counted a few times. The V and J genes are TRBV7-2 and TRBJ1-5; 8 nucleotides agree with TRBD1. CDR1 SGHTA and CDR2 FQGNSA come from the germline V gene. The V gene end was trimmed by 5 bases and the J gene end by 1 base; junction bases not matched to a gene: 4. The CDR3 extends over 15 amino acids. The CDR3 nucleotides read TGTGCCAGCAGCGGACAGGGTGCCAGCAATCAGCCCCAGCATTTT. This encodes CASSGQGASNQPQHF.

This clone was picked up one time. The chain couples TRBV30 to TRBJ1-2; possibly TRBD1 for D (5 bases). This CDR3 spans 15 amino acids. Germline V gene lookup returns CDR1 GTSNPN and CDR2 SVGIG (reference sequence). Trimming removed 4 bases from V and 3 bases from J, with 18 bases in between. CDR3 DNA: TGTGCCTGGACCACCCCGAGGAGGGACCACTATGGCTACACCTTC. Translated, it gives CAWTTPRRDHYGYTF.

V gene TRBV6-5 combines with J gene TRBJ1-3; tentative D call: TRBD1 (6 bases). Germline V gene lookup returns CDR1 MNHEY and CDR2 SVGAGI. V dropped 2 bases and J dropped 4 bases, with 12 bases sitting between them. The CDR3 consists of 15 residues. DNA of the CDR3: TGTGCCAGCAGTTACGACAGGTCCGGGGGAAACACCATATATTTT. Residues: CASSYDRSGGNTIYF.

The chain uses TRBV11-1 and TRBJ2-2; TRBD2 agrees at 7 bases. V was clipped by 4 bases and J by 4 bases; unmatched bases: 6. CDR1 and CDR2 from the germline V gene are SGHAT and FQDESV (reference sequence). This CDR3 spans 15 amino acids. CDR3 residues: CASSWDYLGTGELFF. Written as DNA, the CDR3 is TGTGCCAGCAGCTGGGACTATTTGGGCACCGGGGAGCTGTTTTTT.

As for this clone: The same CDR3 is also encoded by other DNA sequences in this sample. The V call is TRBV6-5, the J call TRBJ2-7; 9 nucleotides line up with TRBD1. The CDR3 runs 14 residues. Germline loops: CDR1 MNHEY, CDR2 SVGAGI. V lost 2 bases, J lost 3 bases, and 2 bases stayed unmatched. The CDR3 sequence: CASSYAGQGYEQYF. CDR3 DNA sequence: TGTGCCAGCAGTTACGCGGGACAGGGCTACGAGCAGTACTTC.

The chain joins TRBV9 to TRBJ2-1, with 10 bases lining up with TRBD2. With V trimmed by 4 bases and J by 5 bases, 6 bases remained unmatched. Germline V gene data show CDR1 as SGDLS and CDR2 as YYNGEE. The CDR3 runs to 15 residues. The CDR3 nucleotides read TGTGCCAGCAGCCCCCCTAGCGGGGGCCACAATGAGCAGTTCTTC. Its translation: CASSPPSGGHNEQFF.

The chain recombines TRBV5-1 with TRBJ1-2; D gene uncertain. The CDR3 has 14 amino acids. Germline CDR1 and CDR2: SGHRS and YFSETQ. V lost 0 bases and J 7 bases, leaving 13 bases between the germline ends. The CDR3 sequence: CASSLVAGYSGYTF. In DNA form, the CDR3 reads TGCGCCAGCAGCTTGGTGGCCGGGTATAGTGGCTACACCTTC. The variable domain in full, with the rest retrieved from reference TRBV5-1 and TRBJ1-2, is KAGVTQTPRYLIKTRGQQVTLSCSPISGHRSVSWYQQTPGQGLQFLFEYFSETQRNKGNFPGRFSGRQFSNSRSEMNVSTLELGDSALYLCASSLVAGYSGYTFGSGTRLTVV.

This chain connects TRBV29-1 to TRBJ1-1; no firm D call. V shed 6 bases and J shed 0 bases, with 11 bases lying between them. Germline-derived CDR1 and CDR2 are SQVTM and ANQGSEA. This CDR3 comprises 13 residues. CDR3 in amino acids: CSVSDVVNTEAFF. CDR3 in DNA: TGCAGCGTCTCCGACGTCGTGAACACTGAAGCTTTCTTT.

This chain connects TRBV28 to TRBJ2-5; D is perhaps TRBD2 (6 bases). Germline V gives CDR1 MDHEN, CDR2 SYDVKM. This CDR3 has 15 amino acids. V was cut by 0 bases and J by 5 bases, with 13 bases left in between. CDR3 coding DNA: TGTGCCAGCAGTTTATGGCAGGGAGGAGAGGAGACCCAGTACTTC. Translating gives CASSLWQGGEETQYF.

The V call is TRBV28, the J call TRBJ1-4, with D unresolved. CDR1 is MDHEN and CDR2 is SYDVKM in the germline V gene. This CDR3 region has 14 residues. V lost 7 bases and J 0 bases, leaving 9 bases between the germline ends. The DNA for the CDR3 is TGTGCCAGCACTACGCTACCAACTAATGAAAAACTGTTTTTT. Protein: CASTTLPTNEKLFF. Looking up the rest from reference TRBV28 and TRBJ1-4 gives the full variable domain: DVKVTQSSRYLVKRTGEKVFLECVQDMDHENMFWYRQDPGLGLRLIYFSYDVKMKEKGDIPEGYSVSREKKERFSLILESASTNQTSMYLCASTTLPTNEKLFFGSGTQLSVL.

The V and J genes are TRBV23-1 and TRBJ2-7; TRBD2 matches at 9 bases. TRBV23-1 is annotated as an ORF whose role is uncertain. This CDR3 spans 21 amino acids. Trimming cost V 4 bases and J 0 bases; bases outside gene matches: 22. The CDR3 sequence: CASSPQSSPPWVAGDSYEQYF. The DNA of the CDR3 is TGCGCCAGCAGTCCACAATCGTCCCCTCCGTGGGTAGCGGGAGACTCCTACGAGCAGTACTTC.

This clone was observed a handful of times. V and J are TRBV10-3 and TRBJ2-5, with 10 bases fitting TRBD2. The CDR3 consists of 13 residues. J was trimmed by 2 bases and V by 6 bases; bases with no gene match: 0. Germline CDR1 ENHRY, CDR2 SYGVKD. The CDR3 nucleotides read TGTGCCATCAGACTAGCGGGGCAAGAGACCCAGTACTTC. It yields the protein CAIRLAGQETQYF.

V usage is TRBV27 and J usage is TRBJ2-3; 8 bases match TRBD2. Germline V gene sequence: CDR1 MNHEY, CDR2 SMNVEV (reference sequence). The CDR3 has 16 residues. V gave up 4 bases and J gave up 4 bases; unmatched junction bases: 10. Here the CDR3 reads CASSYLAGGPADTQYF. CDR3 DNA sequence: TGTGCCAGCAGTTATTTGGCGGGAGGCCCCGCAGATACGCAGTATTTT.

This chain connects TRBV30 to TRBJ1-3; D unclear. V gave up 2 bases and J gave up 4 bases, with 21 bases separating them. CDR3 length: 17 residues. The germline gives CDR1 GTSNPN, CDR2 SVGIG (reference sequence). The CDR3 region is CAWSSPISGNGGNTIYF. CDR3 coding DNA: TGTGCCTGGAGTTCACCGATTTCGGGGAACGGGGGAAACACCATATATTTT.

CDR3: CASSFWTGRYEQYF. CDR3 nucleotides: TGTGCCAGCAGCTTCTGGACAGGGAGGTACGAGCAGTACTTC. This rearrangement joins TRBV7-9 to TRBJ2-7; TRBD1 matches at 8 bases. The J segment lost 4 bases and the V segment lost 3 bases, leaving 5 bases of the junction unmatched. Germline V CDR1 and CDR2: SEHNR, FQNEAQ (reference sequence). CDR3 length: 14 residues.

The genes are TRBV28 and TRBJ2-1, with D possibly being TRBD2 (7 bases). CDR1 is MDHEN and CDR2 is SYDVKM in the germline V gene. This CDR3 region has 14 residues. The V end was cut by 7 bases, the J end by 2 bases, with 12 bases between. In DNA form, the CDR3 reads TGTGCCAGCACACGGGGGGCCCCCTACAATGAGCAGTTCTTC. Residues: CASTRGAPYNEQFF.

The chain couples TRBV5-4 to TRBJ2-5; TRBD2 matches 11 bases. V lost 4 bases, J lost 2 bases, and 7 bases stayed unmatched. This CDR3 is 16 amino acids long. Germline CDR1 SGHNT, CDR2 YYREEE (reference sequence). CDR3 nucleotide sequence: TGTGCCAGCAGCCGGGGACTAGCGGAACTACAAGAGACCCAGTACTTC. Amino acid sequence: CASSRGLAELQETQYF. Complete variable domain (other parts from reference TRBV5-4 and TRBJ2-5): ETGVTQSPTHLIKTRGQQVTLRCSSQSGHNTVSWYQQALGQGPQFIFQYYREEENGRGNFPPRFSGLQFPNYSSELNVNALELDDSALYLCASSRGLAELQETQYFGPGTRLLVL.

The chain links TRBV10-3 to TRBJ2-2; D not certain. The CDR3 spans 15 residues. Trimming removed 6 bases at V and 1 base at J, with 12 bases between. Germline-derived CDR1 and CDR2 are ENHRY and SYGVKD. Here the CDR3 DNA reads TGTGCCATCAGCAACGGACGGCAGAACACCGGGGAGCTGTTTTTT. It codes for CAISNGRQNTGELFF.

A note on this clone: Additional DNA sequences in this sample encode the identical CDR3. V gene TRBV5-1 combines with J gene TRBJ2-7; 15 bases map to TRBD2. Germline V gene lookup returns CDR1 SGHRS and CDR2 YFSETQ. The junction had 4 bases not matched to a gene; V was cut back by 4 bases and J by 2 bases. The CDR3 loop spans 16 amino acids. The CDR3 DNA reads as TGCGCCAGCAGCCTCGGACTAGCGGGAGGGCCCTACGAGCAGTACTTC. Amino acid sequence: CASSLGLAGGPYEQYF.